These 19 T cell receptor beta chains share one sample of origin, sequenced in a study of blood T cell repertoires in COVID-19. TCRdb keeps only in-frame clones here, not all; method: immunoSEQ multiplex PCR. The table shows over 150,000 clones, with roughly nine tenths occurring only once. What was sequenced was peripheral blood. The receptors derive from a man aged 18 to 30 who had recovered from COVID-19.

The V gene is TRBV9, the J gene TRBJ2-7; 12 nucleotides line up with TRBD2. This CDR3 is 13 amino acids long. Unmatched junction bases numbered 4, after V lost 3 bases and J lost 9 bases. Germline lookup yields CDR1 SGDLS and CDR2 YYNGEE. CDR3 in DNA: TGTGCCAGCAGCGGGGAGGGACTAGCGGGGCAGTACTTC. Protein sequence: CASSGEGLAGQYF. Supplemented by reference TRBV9 and TRBJ2-7, the full variable domain reads DSGVTQTPKHLITATGQRVTLRCSPRSGDLSVYWYQQSLDQGLQFLIQYYNGEERAKGNILERFSAQQFPDLHSELNLSSLELGDSALYFCASSGEGLAGQYFGPGTRLTVT.

The chain recombines TRBV4-2 with TRBJ2-5, with D perhaps matching TRBD2 (6 bases). Trimming left V 1 base short and J 4 bases short, with 13 bases between. Germline CDR1 LGHNA, CDR2 YNFKEQ. This CDR3 spans 15 amino acids. As DNA, the CDR3 is TGTGCCAGCAGCCAAGGAGGCCAGGGAGGAGAGACCCAGTACTTC. As protein: CASSQGGQGGETQYF.

The CDR3 loop reads CATSAHEGLATIHEQYF. CDR3 bases: TGTGCCACCAGTGCCCACGAGGGACTAGCTACGATCCACGAGCAGTACTTC. The genes are TRBV24-1 and TRBJ2-7, with 9 positions matching TRBD2. V dropped 5 bases and J dropped 5; count of bases not matched to a gene: 15. The CDR3 consists of 17 residues. Germline V gene data show CDR1 as KGHDR and CDR2 as SFDVKD.

The genes are TRBV19 and TRBJ1-5; D is unresolved. Trimming took off 10 bases at V and 3 bases at J, with 19 bases between the two ends. Germline lookup yields CDR1 LNHDA and CDR2 SQIVND (reference sequence). This CDR3 has 15 amino acids. The CDR3 loop is CATRAGTGANQPQHF. The CDR3 nucleotides are TGTGCCACTAGGGCGGGAACGGGAGCCAATCAGCCCCAGCATTTT.

CDR3 loop: CASSPTAGSSPLHF. The CDR3 coding sequence is TGTGCCAGCAGCCCCACGGCGGGGTCCTCACCCCTCCACTTT. This chain uses TRBV9 with TRBJ1-6; unclear D gene. The V end lost 4 bases, the J end lost 10 bases, and 15 bases lay between the germline ends. Per germline, CDR1 SGDLS and CDR2 YYNGEE. The CDR3 spans 14 residues.

The chain uses TRBV4-1 and TRBJ2-2; D may be TRBD2 (6 bases). This CDR3 comprises 15 residues. V gave up 0 bases and J gave up 7 bases, with 12 bases separating them. CDR1 is MGHRA, CDR2 YSYEKL, per germline. The CDR3 region is CASSQDGRGGGELFF. The CDR3 coding sequence is TGCGCCAGCAGCCAAGATGGTAGGGGAGGCGGGGAGCTGTTTTTT.

This clone showed up just once. The rearrangement uses TRBV3-1 (or the pseudogene TRBV3-2) and TRBJ1-2; D unclear. Trimming stripped 0 bases from V and 7 bases from J, with 18 bases between. The CDR3 has 16 amino acids. The germline V gene encodes CDR1 LGHDT and CDR2 YNNKEL (reference sequence). CDR3 sequence (DNA): TGTGCCAGCAGCCAAGAAGGCCAGAGGATGCCCCTTGGCTACACCTTC. Its translation is CASSQEGQRMPLGYTF.

V is TRBV4-3 and J is TRBJ2-2, with D possibly TRBD1 on 6 matching bases. Deletions cut 4 bases from V and 5 bases from J, with 14 bases between. The CDR3 totals 15 residues. Germline CDR1 LGHNA, CDR2 YSLEER. As DNA, the CDR3 is TGCGCCAGCAGCCGGATCAACAGGGAAACCGGGGAGCTGTTTTTT. It is translated as CASSRINRETGELFF.

This rearrangement joins TRBV11-1 to TRBJ2-1; D may be TRBD2 (5 bases). V lost 3 bases and J lost 3, with 12 bases in between. The CDR3 covers 15 residues. Per germline, CDR1 SGHAT and CDR2 FQDESV (reference sequence). The CDR3 loop is CASSFGSGNYNEQFF. The DNA for the CDR3 is TGTGCCAGCAGCTTTGGGTCGGGGAACTACAATGAGCAGTTCTTC.

The chain is built from TRBV28 and TRBJ1-2; perhaps TRBD1 as D (6 bases). With 6 bases removed from V and 1 base from J, the gap between germline ends came to 15 bases. This CDR3 has 15 amino acids. Germline lookup yields CDR1 MDHEN and CDR2 SYDVKM. This CDR3 reads CASRILPDSNYGYTF. The DNA for the CDR3 is TGTGCCAGCAGGATATTACCGGACAGTAACTATGGCTACACCTTC.

The rearrangement links TRBV19 to TRBJ2-3; D gene unclear. The CDR3 extends over 12 amino acids. Trimming took 5 bases from V and 3 from J, leaving 6 bases between them. Germline values: CDR1 LNHDA, CDR2 SQIVND (reference sequence). The CDR3 spells CASSAGTDTQYF. CDR3 coding DNA: TGTGCCAGTAGTGCCGGGACAGATACGCAGTATTTT.

This chain connects TRBV6-6 to TRBJ2-2; 8 bases are shared with TRBD2. The germline gives CDR1 MNHNY, CDR2 SVGAGI (reference sequence). This CDR3 comprises 14 residues. The J segment lost 6 bases and the V segment lost 7 bases, leaving 7 bases of the junction unmatched. Here the CDR3 DNA reads TGTGCCAGCATAAGCGGGAGAGGGCCCGGGGAGCTGTTTTTT. Encoded protein: CASISGRGPGELFF.

The CDR3 here is CASRQGASTDTQYF. The CDR3 bases are TGTGCCAGCAGGCAGGGGGCAAGCACAGATACGCAGTATTTT. This chain links TRBV6-5 with TRBJ2-3; 8 bases agree with TRBD1. The CDR3 loop spans 14 amino acids. The trim removed 6 bases at V and 0 bases at J, leaving 2 bases unmatched. Germline values: CDR1 MNHEY, CDR2 SVGAGI.

The CDR3 sequence: CASSLGGGQANYGYTF. CDR3 in DNA: TGTGCCAGCAGCTTAGGTGGCGGCCAAGCTAACTATGGCTACACCTTC. This chain links TRBV7-9 with TRBJ1-2; D is uncertain. The CDR3 consists of 16 residues. V shed 1 base and J shed 0 bases, with 12 bases lying between them. Germline V gene data show CDR1 as SEHNR and CDR2 as FQNEAQ (reference sequence).

This rearrangement joins TRBV9 to TRBJ1-2, with 9 nucleotides matching TRBD1. Unmatched junction bases numbered 8, after V lost 4 bases and J lost 4 bases. CDR1 and CDR2 from the germline V gene are SGDLS and YYNGEE. The CDR3 is 15 residues long. CDR3 nucleotides: TGTGCCAGCAGCATGACAACAGGGGGCTTCTATGGCTACACCTTC. As protein: CASSMTTGGFYGYTF. Combining the CDR3 with reference TRBV9 and TRBJ1-2 gives the whole variable domain DSGVTQTPKHLITATGQRVTLRCSPRSGDLSVYWYQQSLDQGLQFLIQYYNGEERAKGNILERFSAQQFPDLHSELNLSSLELGDSALYFCASSMTTGGFYGYTFGSGTRLTVV.

This chain uses TRBV4-1 with TRBJ2-1; 9 positions match TRBD2. CDR1 and CDR2 (germline): MGHRA, YSYEKL. The junction had 19 bases not matched to a gene; V was cut back by 0 bases and J by 4 bases. The CDR3 extends over 21 amino acids. The CDR3 protein is CASSQEGEGGLALARYNEQFF. The CDR3 region has the DNA TGCGCCAGCAGCCAAGAGGGGGAGGGAGGACTAGCGCTTGCGCGGTACAATGAGCAGTTCTTC.

The genes are TRBV5-6 and TRBJ1-1; TRBD1 agrees at 8 bases. Trimming took 3 bases from V and 0 from J; bases not matched to a gene: 10. The CDR3 sequence is 17 residues long. Germline CDR1 reads SGHDT; CDR2 reads YYEEEE. The CDR3, as DNA: TGTGCCAGCAGCTCGGGAAACAGGGGGTTTGTGAACACTGAAGCTTTCTTT. It is translated as CASSSGNRGFVNTEAFF. The entire variable domain, with the rest obtained from reference TRBV5-6 and TRBJ1-1, is as follows: DAGVTQSPTHLIKTRGQQVTLRCSPKSGHDTVSWYQQALGQGPQFIFQYYEEEERQRGNFPDRFSGHQFPNYSSELNVNALLLGDSALYLCASSSGNRGFVNTEAFFGQGTRLTVV.

The chain carries TRBV5-1 and TRBJ1-2; D possibly corresponds to TRBD1 (6 bases). Germline CDR1 is SGHRS and CDR2 is YFSETQ. CDR3 length: 13 amino acids. V was cut by 0 bases and J by 5 bases, with 8 bases left in between. The CDR3 nucleotides are TGCGCCAGCAGCTTGGATGGGACATATGGCTACACCTTC. Protein product: CASSLDGTYGYTF.

J is TRBJ2-1 and V is TRBV6-2 or TRBV6-3, with TRBD2 matching 9 bases. The V segment lost 5 bases and the J segment 2 bases; nucleotides outside the gene matches: 4. This CDR3 comprises 15 residues. The V gene's germline CDR1 is MNHEY and CDR2 SVGEGT. The CDR3 is CASSIRLAAYNEQFF. For the CDR3, the DNA is TGTGCCAGCAGTATCCGACTAGCGGCCTACAATGAGCAGTTCTTC.